A selection of T cell receptor beta chains follows, all from one sample in a study of long-term antiretroviral therapy in people with HIV. The assay was immunoSEQ multiplex PCR, and TCRdb's table has in-frame clones only and misses some. The profile shows about 24,000 clones, over 70% of them singletons. This specimen consisted of unsorted PBMCs, obtained around 4.3 years after starting antiretroviral therapy. All receptors come from a man aged 25-45 years with HIV. The conserved cysteine and the conserved F or W are not part of the CDR3 here. The D gene is left open where the match is weak.

J: TRBJ2-5; D: NA; V: TRBV7-8; CDR3: ASSPGLGTQY
J: TRBJ2-3; D: NA; V: TRBV5-1; CDR3: ASSLRGGPTDTQY
J: TRBJ2-5; D: TRBD1; V: TRBV11-2; CDR3: ASSLSQGVVETQY
J: TRBJ2-5; D: NA; V: TRBV5-1; CDR3: ASSWGGSGTVQETQY
J: TRBJ2-7; D: NA; V: TRBV11-2; CDR3: ASSLPDTYEQY
J: TRBJ2-1; D: TRBD2; V: TRBV5-1; CDR3: ASSFTAGEGPNEQF
J: TRBJ2-1; D: NA; V: TRBV5-4; CDR3: ASSSFLEGPGNEQF
J: TRBJ1-2; D: TRBD1; V: TRBV5-1; CDR3: ASSLLDRARGYT
J: TRBJ1-5; D: NA; V: TRBV6-4; CDR3: ASSGQPQH
J: TRBJ2-7; D: TRBD1; V: TRBV11-2; CDR3: ASSPDRGPTYEQY
J: TRBJ2-7; D: TRBD1; V: TRBV30; CDR3: AWSVPWDRLSYEQY
J: TRBJ2-7; D: NA; V: TRBV9; CDR3: ASSVLFDYVGAYEQY
J: TRBJ2-7; D: TRBD2; V: TRBV4-2; CDR3: ASSPGALAGDYEQY
J: TRBJ2-5; D: NA; V: TRBV19; CDR3: ASRDVGDETQY
J: TRBJ2-7; D: NA; V: TRBV4-1; CDR3: ASSQVLREKGEQY
J: TRBJ2-3; D: TRBD2; V: TRBV11-2; CDR3: ASSHPLAGGTDTQY
J: TRBJ2-5; D: NA; V: TRBV6-5; CDR3: ASRRGASGKETQY
J: TRBJ1-4; D: NA; V: TRBV5-6; CDR3: ASSLGPASVATNEKLF
J: TRBJ2-7; D: NA; V: TRBV4-1; CDR3: ASSQEAGIEQY
J: TRBJ2-7; D: NA; V: TRBV30; CDR3: AWNRDFYEQY
J: TRBJ2-6; D: TRBD2; V: TRBV9; CDR3: ASSVGLAGISGANVLT
J: TRBJ2-3; D: TRBD1; V: TRBV30; CDR3: AWREPGGERDTQY
J: TRBJ2-7; D: NA; V: TRBV19; CDR3: ASSLRVGGYEQY
J: TRBJ2-7; D: NA; V: TRBV28; CDR3: ASSLVSSYEQY
J: TRBJ2-2; D: NA; V: TRBV29-1; CDR3: SVEVRVPNTGELF
J: TRBJ2-3; D: NA; V: TRBV7-6; CDR3: ASSFGGDTQY
J: TRBJ2-7; D: NA; V: TRBV28; CDR3: ASSFNPTGNEQY
J: TRBJ2-7; D: NA; V: TRBV27; CDR3: ASSFRDPAYEQY
J: TRBJ2-3; D: NA; V: TRBV5-1; CDR3: ASSYRVPSSTDTQY
J: TRBJ2-3; D: NA; V: TRBV18; CDR3: ASSLGYTDTQY
J: TRBJ2-5; D: TRBD2; V: TRBV2; CDR3: ASSALAGGPWETQY
J: TRBJ2-3; D: TRBD2; V: TRBV5-1; CDR3: ASSSSGGTDTQY
J: TRBJ2-1; D: TRBD2; V: TRBV30; CDR3: AWSVDAGGPNEQF
J: TRBJ1-3; D: NA; V: TRBV2; CDR3: ASSVGLGNTIY
J: TRBJ1-6; D: NA; V: TRBV6-5; CDR3: ASSYSGSNNSPLH
J: TRBJ1-6; D: NA; V: TRBV10-2; CDR3: ASSDVASTYNSPLH
J: TRBJ2-7; D: TRBD1; V: TRBV5-4; CDR3: ASSGAGTDSYEQY
J: TRBJ2-1; D: NA; V: TRBV27; CDR3: ASSFNNGYNEQF
J: TRBJ2-7; D: NA; V: TRBV5-5; CDR3: ASSASPIQAYEQY
J: TRBJ1-2; D: NA; V: TRBV5-5; CDR3: ASRGASVPGYT
J: TRBJ2-3; D: NA; V: TRBV27; CDR3: ASSLGSSSTDTQY
J: TRBJ2-3; D: NA; V: TRBV5-4; CDR3: ASSLVASDTQY
J: TRBJ2-7; D: NA; V: TRBV7-9; CDR3: ASSLGSSMDEQY
J: TRBJ1-1; D: TRBD1; V: TRBV5-4; CDR3: ASSPDRGWNTEAF
J: TRBJ2-3; D: NA; V: TRBV7-8; CDR3: ASSSGRDSTDTQY
J: TRBJ2-1; D: TRBD2; V: TRBV7-2; CDR3: ASSLGLAGYEQF
J: TRBJ1-4; D: NA; V: TRBV5-6; CDR3: ASRIMQGHEKLF
J: TRBJ2-1; D: TRBD2; V: TRBV5-1; CDR3: ASSLVRGNSEQF
J: TRBJ1-5; D: NA; V: TRBV30; CDR3: AWSPRGVVGQPQH
J: TRBJ2-7; D: NA; V: TRBV30; CDR3: AWSELVRYYEQY
J: TRBJ1-2; D: NA; V: TRBV7-8; CDR3: ASSLGSPVYT
J: TRBJ2-5; D: NA; V: TRBV9; CDR3: ASSVEPGSETQY
J: TRBJ1-2; D: NA; V: TRBV29-1; CDR3: SDDGGGDYGYT
J: TRBJ2-1; D: TRBD2; V: TRBV29-1; CDR3: SVQPGLAGGQQF
J: TRBJ2-7; D: TRBD2; V: TRBV10-3; CDR3: AISPGGSYEQY
J: TRBJ2-3; D: TRBD1; V: TRBV19; CDR3: ASHRGTDFTDTQY
J: TRBJ2-3; D: TRBD1; V: TRBV5-1; CDR3: ASSSTGGAPGTDTQY
J: TRBJ2-5; D: TRBD2; V: TRBV7-9; CDR3: ASSLLSGLAGETQY
J: TRBJ2-1; D: TRBD1; V: TRBV5-1; CDR3: ASSSQTGLNEQF
J: TRBJ2-1; D: NA; V: TRBV7-9; CDR3: ASTKGWGGPVLYNEQF